The sample holds a few counts of the clone carrying this T cell receptor (beta chain). What it binds is not known. Trimming removed 7 bases from V and 5 bases from J, with 15 bases in between. Germline assignment: CDR1 MNHEY and CDR2 SMNVEV (reference sequence). This CDR3 is 14 amino acids long. This sample is drawn from a study of cytomegalovirus exposure and HLA in healthy donors. Whole-study findings and limits: Associated with HLA alleles at 0.05 false discovery rate in a later analysis were about 17,000 TCR beta sequences. As immune exposure information, only CMV serostatus was available. Upon later analysis, HLA-associated TCR beta chains proved more clonally expanded than other, equally common chains.

PCR primers comprised 60 Vbeta and 13 Jbeta primers. This table comes from immunoSEQ multiplex PCR, and its TCRdb copy is limited to in-frame clones, with some not included. Here the sample spans about 200,000 clones, more than 9.5% being singletons. The chain has TRBV27 and TRBJ1-5, with D possibly TRBD1 on 6 matching bases. The sequenced sample was PBMCs. This receptor was taken from a man in his fifties or sixties in good health and CMV-seropositive. The CDR3 spells CASNRGGVDQPQHF. CDR3 coding DNA: TGTGCCAGCAATCGGGGGGGCGTTGATCAGCCCCAGCATTTT.